This entry is about one T cell receptor (beta chain). This record comes from a study of cytomegalovirus exposure and HLA in healthy donors. Both 60 Vbeta primers and 13 Jbeta primers went into the PCR. Clones were read by immunoSEQ multiplex PCR, and TCRdb kept only the in-frame ones, dropping some. Found here are about 160,000 clones, roughly 79% of them singletons; the top ten hold approximately 6.8%. Sequencing used PBMCs. The receptor's source is a woman between 40 and 50 years old in good health and CMV-seropositive.

CDR3 nucleotide sequence: TGTGCCACCAGCAGCCTCCGGGACAGTCTGTTCTTC. The encoded protein is CATSSLRDSLFF. The chain carries TRBV15 and TRBJ2-1; 7 bases map to TRBD1. With V trimmed by 3 bases and J by 15 bases, 8 bases remained unmatched. The CDR3 totals 12 residues. The V gene's germline CDR1 is LNHNV and CDR2 YYDKDF (reference sequence).